The source of this T cell receptor beta chain is a study of beta chain features in type 1 diabetes. Study-wide results and caveats: Any HLA effect on TCRB rearrangement was left unresolved by small sub-analyses. Lower insertion and higher deletion counts appeared at VDJ junctions in type 1 diabetes patients.

Every isolated RNA sample was fully reverse transcribed, so sequencing captured expressed TCRB transcripts. Measured with immunoSEQ multiplex PCR; TCRdb has only the in-frame clones, and not every one. The sample carries 330,000 or so clones, around 20% recorded once. Concerning this clone: What it binds is not known.

Markers CD45RO/CCR7/CD25/CD127/CD95/CD27 served to sort CD4+ naive, central memory, regulatory and stem cell-like memory cells. CDR3 length: 13 residues. Per germline, CDR1 SQVTM and CDR2 ANQGSEA. V lost 3 bases and J lost 6, with 12 bases in between. The chain carries TRBV29-1 and TRBJ2-1; possible D gene TRBD1, 7 bases. This sequence originates from a woman younger than 35 in good health. Sequenced: naive CD4+ T cells from blood. In nucleotides, the CDR3 is TGCAGCGTTGACTCCAGGGGGGCCAATGAGCAGTTCTTC. It encodes CSVDSRGANEQFF.